The sequence of this TCR beta chain was determined in a study of T cell responses to AZD1222 COVID-19 vaccine. Across the study: Pooling was applied to second doses at about 4 or about 12 weeks. Overall study findings and caveats: After the peak T cell response, and only then, were repertoires sampled. Seropositive at baseline were only a handful of AZD1222 recipients.

Produced via immunoSEQ multiplex PCR; TCRdb's table is partial and in-frame only. The table includes about 110,000 clones, roughly four fifths detected once. Concerning this clone itself: No antigen is known for it.

V lost 5 bases, J lost 5 bases, and 7 bases stayed unmatched. This CDR3 has 14 amino acids. The V gene's germline CDR1 is MNHEY and CDR2 SVGEGT. The source of this sequence is an adult in good health. The V call is TRBV6-2 or TRBV6-3, the J call TRBJ1-1, with 8 bases fitting TRBD1. Sample: peripheral blood, taken on day 0 of AZD1222 vaccination. The CDR3 nucleotides are TGTGCCAGCAGTGACAACAGGGGGAAGACTGAAGCTTTCTTT. Its translation: CASSDNRGKTEAFF.